These 11 T cell receptor beta chains were sequenced from one sample in a study of neurological immune-mediated disorders. From the 5' RACE reads, TCRdb called clonotypes with MiXCR, one entry per CDR3 protein. Here the sample spans about 46,000 distinct CDR3 sequences, roughly 4.4% being singletons. Source material: PBMCs. These receptors originate from an older woman with multiple sclerosis.

This clonotype was counted at least ten times. This rearrangement joins TRBV5-1 to TRBJ1-4; possible D gene TRBD1, 6 bases. The CDR3 has 14 residues. Germline V gives CDR1 SGHRS, CDR2 YFSETQ. Trimming left V 1 base short and J 8 bases short, with 12 bases between. The CDR3 spells CASSLTGRAEKLFF. The CDR3 DNA reads as TGCGCCAGCAGCTTGACAGGGAGGGCCGAAAAACTGTTTTTT.

This clonotype came up many times. The chain carries TRBV5-1 and TRBJ1-1; D unresolved. This CDR3 is built from 14 residues. Germline V CDR1 and CDR2: SGHRS, YFSETQ. The V end lost 0 bases, the J end lost 1 base, and 7 bases lay between the germline ends. The CDR3 loop is CASSLEHSNTEAFF. CDR3 bases: TGCGCCAGCAGCTTGGAACACTCGAACACTGAAGCTTTCTTT.

This clonotype was found a few times. The chain has TRBV6-2 or TRBV6-3 and TRBJ2-7, with 9 nucleotides matching TRBD1. Per the germline V gene, CDR1 is MNHEY and CDR2 is SVGEGT. J gave up 6 bases and V 5 bases, and 11 bases lay outside the gene matches. This CDR3 comprises 15 residues. The CDR3 DNA sequence: TGTGCCAGCAGTACCGGGACAGGGAGGTTTGGCGAGCAGTACTTC. It specifies CASSTGTGRFGEQYF.

This clonotype was seen repeatedly, ten times or more. V usage is TRBV20-1 and J usage is TRBJ1-1; 7 nucleotides agree with TRBD1. The V gene end was trimmed by 0 bases and the J gene end by 7 bases; junction bases not matched to a gene: 2. The germline gives CDR1 DFQATT, CDR2 SNEGSKA (reference sequence). The CDR3 is 12 residues long. The CDR3 DNA follows: TGCAGTGCTAGAGAGGCAGGGGGTGAAGCTTTCTTT. Protein: CSAREAGGEAFF.

This clonotype showed up many times. This rearrangement joins TRBV20-1 to TRBJ2-1, with TRBD2 as a possible D gene (5 bases). Germline-derived CDR1 and CDR2 are DFQATT and SNEGSKA (reference sequence). The CDR3 is 15 residues long. Deletions cut 3 bases from V and 0 bases from J, with 12 bases between. The CDR3 DNA reads TGCAGTGCTAGTCCCGGGAAGAGCTCCTACAATGAGCAGTTCTTC. Translating it yields CSASPGKSSYNEQFF.

Ten or more counts support this clonotype. The V gene is TRBV6-2 or TRBV6-3, the J gene TRBJ2-7; D is unclear. Germline V gives CDR1 MNHEY, CDR2 SVGEGT. Trimming shortened V by 0 bases and J by 2 bases, and 5 bases separated the two germline ends. The CDR3 totals 13 residues. The CDR3 region has the DNA TGTGCCAGCAGTTACTCCCGGGCCTACGAGCAGTACTTC. Residues: CASSYSRAYEQYF.

This clonotype was detected many times. The DNA for the CDR3 is TGCAGTGCTAGAGCCGTCTACACTGAAGCTTTCTTT. Its protein product is CSARAVYTEAFF. The chain is built from TRBV20-1 and TRBJ1-1, with D unclear. Germline CDR1 is DFQATT and CDR2 is SNEGSKA (reference sequence). V was trimmed by 1 base and J by 3 bases, leaving 6 bases between them. This CDR3 region has 12 residues.

This clonotype showed up many times. V gene TRBV9 combines with J gene TRBJ1-2; D gene unclear. V was cut by 4 bases and J by 6 bases, with 13 bases left in between. The CDR3 is 13 residues long. The germline V gene encodes CDR1 SGDLS and CDR2 YYNGEE. The DNA of the CDR3 is TGTGCCAGCAGCCCCGGACCCGGGGATGGCTACACCTTC. Amino acids: CASSPGPGDGYTF.

The rearrangement uses TRBV20-1 and TRBJ2-7, with TRBD1 identical over 7 bases. Per the germline V gene, CDR1 is DFQATT and CDR2 is SNEGSKA (reference sequence). CDR3 length: 13 amino acids. The J segment lost 6 bases and the V segment lost 4 bases, leaving 9 bases of the junction unmatched. The CDR3 loop reads CSATGQRPGEQYF. The DNA for the CDR3 is TGCAGTGCTACGGGACAGCGTCCGGGCGAGCAGTACTTC.

This clonotype was seen a few times. The J gene is TRBJ2-2, the V gene TRBV10-3; D ambiguous. The CDR3 is made up of 13 amino acids. V dropped 1 base and J dropped 6 bases, with 6 bases sitting between them. Germline CDR1 ENHRY, CDR2 SYGVKD. The chain's CDR3 is CAISEFGPGELFF. The CDR3 DNA reads as TGTGCCATCAGTGAGTTCGGTCCCGGGGAGCTGTTTTTT.

This clonotype was counted ten times or more. The chain is built from TRBV20-1 and TRBJ2-5; 7 nucleotides agree with TRBD1. Per the germline V gene, CDR1 is DFQATT and CDR2 is SNEGSKA (reference sequence). CDR3 length equals 12 residues. V was clipped by 6 bases and J by 7 bases; unmatched bases: 8. Written as DNA, the CDR3 is TGCAGTGCAACGACAGGGAAGGGGACCCAGTACTTC. This sequence encodes CSATTGKGTQYF.